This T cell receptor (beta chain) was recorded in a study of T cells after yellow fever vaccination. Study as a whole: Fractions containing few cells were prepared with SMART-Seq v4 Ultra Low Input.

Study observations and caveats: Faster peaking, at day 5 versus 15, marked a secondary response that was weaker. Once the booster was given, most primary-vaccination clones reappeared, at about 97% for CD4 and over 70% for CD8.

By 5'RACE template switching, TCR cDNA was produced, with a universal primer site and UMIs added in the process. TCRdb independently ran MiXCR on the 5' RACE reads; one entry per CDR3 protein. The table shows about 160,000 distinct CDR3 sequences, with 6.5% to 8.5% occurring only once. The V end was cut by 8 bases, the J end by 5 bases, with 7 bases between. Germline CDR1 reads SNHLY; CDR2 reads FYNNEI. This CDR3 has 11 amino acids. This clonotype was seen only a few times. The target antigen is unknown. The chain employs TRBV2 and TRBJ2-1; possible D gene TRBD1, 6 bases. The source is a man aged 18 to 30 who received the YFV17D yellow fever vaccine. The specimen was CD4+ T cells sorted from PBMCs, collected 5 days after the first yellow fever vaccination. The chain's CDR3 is CASDRHNEQFF. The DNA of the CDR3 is TGTGCCAGCGACAGGCACAATGAGCAGTTCTTC.